The 9 T cell receptor beta chains below all came from one sample that was sequenced in a study of identical twins (TCRdb year 2016). Library method: 5' RACE. Sequenced using an Illumina HiSeq 2000. The public reads were reanalyzed by TCRdb: fastp trimming at Q25, MiXCR alignment, in-frame beta chains only. Records with the same CDR3 protein are collapsed into one entry carrying the most frequent genes and DNA. The sample table shows under 1 million distinct CDR3 sequences, and approximately 13% are seen once. The ten largest make up 1.5% to 2% of the sample. The data were also submitted as part of a second study, on yellow fever vaccine responses in identical twins.

Sequencing used PBMCs. These receptors were obtained from a woman younger than 35 in good health.

There are a few counts of this clonotype. The chain uses TRBV28 and TRBJ2-7, with 8 bases matching TRBD2. Looked up from germline, CDR1 is MDHEN and CDR2 is SYDVKM. The CDR3 consists of 17 residues. V shed 5 bases, J shed 3 bases, and the junction held 15 bases outside the gene matches. The CDR3 protein is CASSAPRGSGALYEQYV. DNA of the CDR3: TGTGCCAGCAGTGCCCCCCGGGGTAGCGGGGCTCTCTACGAGCAGTACGTC.

There are a few counts of this clonotype. The chain uses TRBV12-3 or TRBV12-4 and TRBJ2-1; TRBD2 aligns across 8 bases. The CDR3 covers 15 residues. The trim removed 3 bases at V and 7 bases at J, leaving 8 bases unmatched. The CDR3 DNA is TGTGCCAGCAGTTTTAAGGGACTAGTTAAGAATGAGCAGTTCTTC. Protein sequence: CASSFKGLVKNEQFF.

V usage is TRBV12-3 or TRBV12-4 and J usage is TRBJ1-6; 7 bases map to TRBD1. The CDR3 is 15 amino acids. V shed 0 bases, J shed 15 bases, and the junction held 11 bases outside the gene matches. As DNA, the CDR3 is TGTGCCAGCAGTTTAGCCCCCGGGACAGTTTCTCTCCTCCACTTT. It encodes CASSLAPGTVSLLHF.

This clonotype showed up many times. The gene calls are TRBV15 and TRBJ2-3, with unresolved D. The germline CDR1 and CDR2 sequences are LNHNV and YYDKDF (reference sequence). The CDR3 loop spans 12 amino acids. Deletions cut 1 base from V and 6 bases from J, with 5 bases between. For the CDR3, the DNA is TGTGCCACCAGCAGAGCTGGGGATACGCAGTATTTT. Translated: CATSRAGDTQYF.

The gene calls are TRBV7-2 and TRBJ2-1, with TRBD2 matching over 13 bases. The V and J ends lost 1 base and 7 bases, in that order; junction bases with no gene match: 4. CDR3 length: 16 residues. Germline assignment: CDR1 SGHTA and CDR2 FQGNSA. The DNA for the CDR3 is TGTGCCAGCAGCTTAGGACTAGCGGGGGGTTTTAATGAGCAGTTCTTC. As protein: CASSLGLAGGFNEQFF.

This clonotype has ten or more counts. The rearrangement links TRBV28 to TRBJ2-7; D may be TRBD1 (6 bases). Germline CDR1 reads MDHEN; CDR2 reads SYDVKM. CDR3 length: 14 residues. Trimming removed 5 bases at V and 1 base at J, with 12 bases between. The CDR3 loop is CASSPADSSYEQYF. In DNA form, the CDR3 reads TGTGCCAGCAGTCCCGCGGACAGTTCCTACGAGCAGTACTTC.

The V gene is TRBV3-1, the J gene TRBJ2-1; TRBD1 aligns across 9 bases. The J segment lost 14 bases and the V segment lost 0 bases, leaving 20 bases of the junction unmatched. Germline values: CDR1 LGHDT, CDR2 YNNKEL (reference sequence). The CDR3 runs 18 residues. CDR3 region: CASSQDTSAGQGWTAEFF. CDR3 in DNA: TGTGCCAGCAGCCAAGATACCTCGGCGGGACAGGGCTGGACTGCGGAGTTCTTC.

This clonotype has just a few counts. The gene calls are TRBV10-3 and TRBJ1-5, with D perhaps matching TRBD1 (5 bases). This CDR3 region has 15 residues. The V end was cut by 0 bases, the J end by 5 bases, with 11 bases between. From germline, CDR1 is ENHRY and CDR2 SYGVKD. The CDR3 sequence is CAISESQGRDQPQHF. Here the CDR3 DNA reads TGTGCCATCAGTGAGTCGCAGGGACGGGATCAGCCCCAGCATTTT.

The chain employs TRBV3-1 and TRBJ2-3, with a possible D match to TRBD1 (6 bases). Germline V gives CDR1 LGHDT, CDR2 YNNKEL (reference sequence). This CDR3 comprises 14 residues. Trimming took off 6 bases at V and 6 bases at J, with 16 bases between the two ends. CDR3 region: CASRLEGGPDTQYF. In DNA, the CDR3 is TGTGCCAGCAGACTGGAAGGGGGACCCGATACGCAGTATTTT.